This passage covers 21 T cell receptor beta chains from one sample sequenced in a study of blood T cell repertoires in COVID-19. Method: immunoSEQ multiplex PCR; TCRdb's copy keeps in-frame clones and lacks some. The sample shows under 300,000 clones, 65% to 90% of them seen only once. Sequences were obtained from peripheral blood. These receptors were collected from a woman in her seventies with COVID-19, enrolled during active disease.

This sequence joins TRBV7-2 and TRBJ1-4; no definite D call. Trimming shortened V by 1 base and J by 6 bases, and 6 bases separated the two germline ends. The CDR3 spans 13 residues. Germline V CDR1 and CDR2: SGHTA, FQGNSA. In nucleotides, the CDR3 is TGTGCCAGCAGCTTAGGACTATATGAAAAACTGTTTTTT. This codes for CASSLGLYEKLFF.

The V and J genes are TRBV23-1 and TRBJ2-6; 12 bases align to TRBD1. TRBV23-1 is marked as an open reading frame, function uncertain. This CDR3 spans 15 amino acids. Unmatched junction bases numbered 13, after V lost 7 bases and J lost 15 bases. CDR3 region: CASKGGTGGGLDLTF. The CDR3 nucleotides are TGCGCCAGCAAAGGTGGGACAGGGGGCGGTCTAGACCTGACTTTC.

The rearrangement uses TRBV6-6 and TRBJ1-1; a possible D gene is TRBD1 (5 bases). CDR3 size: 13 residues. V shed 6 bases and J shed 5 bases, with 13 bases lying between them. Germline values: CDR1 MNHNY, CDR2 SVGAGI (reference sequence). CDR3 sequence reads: CASRSQGSTEAFF. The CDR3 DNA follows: TGTGCCAGCAGGTCTCAGGGATCTACTGAAGCTTTCTTT.

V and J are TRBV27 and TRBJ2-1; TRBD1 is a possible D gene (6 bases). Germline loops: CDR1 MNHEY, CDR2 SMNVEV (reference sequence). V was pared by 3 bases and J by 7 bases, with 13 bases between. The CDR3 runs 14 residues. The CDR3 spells CASSFRGSRNEQFF. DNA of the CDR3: TGTGCCAGCAGTTTCAGGGGATCTAGGAATGAGCAGTTCTTC.

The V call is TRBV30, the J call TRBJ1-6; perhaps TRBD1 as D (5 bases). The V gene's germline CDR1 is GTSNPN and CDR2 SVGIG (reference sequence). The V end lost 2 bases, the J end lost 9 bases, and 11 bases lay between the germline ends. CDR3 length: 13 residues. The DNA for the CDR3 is TGTGCCTGGAGTTCTTCGGGGGTTTCACCCCTCCACTTT. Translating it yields CAWSSSGVSPLHF.

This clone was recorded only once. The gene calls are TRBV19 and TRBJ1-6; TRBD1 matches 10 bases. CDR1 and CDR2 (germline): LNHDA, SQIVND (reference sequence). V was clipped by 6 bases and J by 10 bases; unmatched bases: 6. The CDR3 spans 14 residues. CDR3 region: CASSGDRGPSPLHF. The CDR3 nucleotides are TGTGCCAGTAGCGGGGACAGGGGTCCATCACCCCTCCACTTT.

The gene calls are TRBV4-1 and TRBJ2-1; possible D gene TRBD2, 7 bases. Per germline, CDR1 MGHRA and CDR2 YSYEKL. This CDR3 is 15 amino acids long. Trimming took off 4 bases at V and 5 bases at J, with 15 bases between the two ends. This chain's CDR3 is CASSPWGGANNEQFF. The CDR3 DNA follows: TGCGCCAGCAGCCCCTGGGGGGGGGCCAACAATGAGCAGTTCTTC.

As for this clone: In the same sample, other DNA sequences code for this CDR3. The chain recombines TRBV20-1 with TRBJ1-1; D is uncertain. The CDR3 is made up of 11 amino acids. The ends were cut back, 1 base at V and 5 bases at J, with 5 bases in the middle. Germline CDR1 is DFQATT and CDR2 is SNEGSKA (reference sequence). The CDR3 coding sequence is TGCAGTGCTAGAGGGGAGACTGAAGCTTTCTTT. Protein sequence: CSARGETEAFF.

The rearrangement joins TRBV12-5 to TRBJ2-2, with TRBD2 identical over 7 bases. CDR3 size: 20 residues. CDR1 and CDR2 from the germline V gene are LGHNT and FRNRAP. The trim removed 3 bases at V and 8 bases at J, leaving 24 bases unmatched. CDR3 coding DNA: TGTGCTAGTGGTTTTTACCTCCCCTTCGTTAGCGGGTCCTACCGAGGGGAGCTGTTTTTT. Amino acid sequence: CASGFYLPFVSGSYRGELFF.

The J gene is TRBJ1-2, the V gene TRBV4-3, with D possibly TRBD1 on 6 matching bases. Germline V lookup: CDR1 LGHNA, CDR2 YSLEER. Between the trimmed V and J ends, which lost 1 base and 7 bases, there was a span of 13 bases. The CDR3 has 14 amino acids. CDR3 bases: TGCGCCAGCAGCCAAGGGGGCGGGGGCGTTGGCTACACCTTC. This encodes CASSQGGGGVGYTF.

CDR3: CASSSTVEQFF. CDR3 coding DNA: TGTGCCAGCAGCTCGACAGTAGAGCAGTTCTTC. The V gene is TRBV7-8, the J gene TRBJ2-1, with D maybe TRBD1 (5 bases). Looked up from germline, CDR1 is SGHVS and CDR2 is FQNEAQ. Trimming cost V 4 bases and J 10 bases, with 8 bases left between them. This CDR3 has 11 amino acids.

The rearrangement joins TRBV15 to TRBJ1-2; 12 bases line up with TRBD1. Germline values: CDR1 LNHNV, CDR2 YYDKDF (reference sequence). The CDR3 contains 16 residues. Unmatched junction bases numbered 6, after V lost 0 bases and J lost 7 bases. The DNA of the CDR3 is TGTGCCACCAGCAGAGATCGGGGGACAGGGGGCGGTGGCTACACCTTC. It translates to CATSRDRGTGGGGYTF.

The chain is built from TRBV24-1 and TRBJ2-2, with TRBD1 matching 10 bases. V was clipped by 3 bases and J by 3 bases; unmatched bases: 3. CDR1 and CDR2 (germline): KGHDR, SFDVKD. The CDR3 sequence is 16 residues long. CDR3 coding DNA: TGTGCCACCAGTGATGCCGGGACAGGGGACACCGGGGAGCTGTTTTTT. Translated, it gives CATSDAGTGDTGELFF.

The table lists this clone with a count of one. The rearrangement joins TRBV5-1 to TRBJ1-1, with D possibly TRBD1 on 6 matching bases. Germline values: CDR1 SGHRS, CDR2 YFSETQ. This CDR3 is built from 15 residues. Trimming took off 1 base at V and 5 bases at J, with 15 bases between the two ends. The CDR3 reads CASSLTGGGETEAFF. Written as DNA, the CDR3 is TGCGCCAGCAGCTTGACGGGCGGGGGCGAAACTGAAGCTTTCTTT.

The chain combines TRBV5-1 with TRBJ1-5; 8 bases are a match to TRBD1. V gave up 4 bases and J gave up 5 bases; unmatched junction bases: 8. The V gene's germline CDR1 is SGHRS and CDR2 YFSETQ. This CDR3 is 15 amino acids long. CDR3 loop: CASSPYPGQDQPQHF. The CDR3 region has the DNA TGCGCCAGCAGCCCGTATCCGGGACAGGATCAGCCCCAGCATTTT.

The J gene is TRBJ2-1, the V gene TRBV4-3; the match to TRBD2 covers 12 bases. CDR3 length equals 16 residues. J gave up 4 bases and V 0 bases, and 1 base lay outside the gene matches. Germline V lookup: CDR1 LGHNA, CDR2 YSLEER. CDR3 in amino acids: CASSQDGLAGYNEQFF. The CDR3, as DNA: TGCGCCAGCAGCCAAGATGGACTAGCGGGGTACAATGAGCAGTTCTTC.

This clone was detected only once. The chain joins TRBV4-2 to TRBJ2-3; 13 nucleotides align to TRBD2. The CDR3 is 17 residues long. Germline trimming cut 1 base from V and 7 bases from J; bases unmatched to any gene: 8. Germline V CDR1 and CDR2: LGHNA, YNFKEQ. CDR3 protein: CASSQVLTSGGGNTQYF. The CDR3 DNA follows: TGTGCCAGCAGCCAAGTCCTCACTAGCGGGGGGGGTAATACGCAGTATTTT.

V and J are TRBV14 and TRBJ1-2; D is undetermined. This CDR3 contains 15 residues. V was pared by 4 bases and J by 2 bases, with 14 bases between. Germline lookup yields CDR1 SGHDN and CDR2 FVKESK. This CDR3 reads CASSPPGKLNYGYTF. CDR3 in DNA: TGTGCCAGCAGCCCCCCCGGGAAGCTAAACTATGGCTACACCTTC.

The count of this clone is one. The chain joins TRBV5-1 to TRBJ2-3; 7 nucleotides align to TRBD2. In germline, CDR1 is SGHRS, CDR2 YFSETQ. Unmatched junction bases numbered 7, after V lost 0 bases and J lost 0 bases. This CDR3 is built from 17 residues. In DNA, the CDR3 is TGCGCCAGCAGCTTGGGACTAGCTGATTCTAGCACAGATACGCAGTATTTT. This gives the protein CASSLGLADSSTDTQYF. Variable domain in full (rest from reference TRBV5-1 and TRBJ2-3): KAGVTQTPRYLIKTRGQQVTLSCSPISGHRSVSWYQQTPGQGLQFLFEYFSETQRNKGNFPGRFSGRQFSNSRSEMNVSTLELGDSALYLCASSLGLADSSTDTQYFGPGTRLTVL.

CDR3 in DNA: TGCGCCAGCAGCAGGGGCCGGGGGAGCTCCTACAATGAGCAGTTCTTC. It translates to CASSRGRGSSYNEQFF. The genes are TRBV4-3 and TRBJ2-1; tentatively, D is TRBD2 (6 bases). This CDR3 spans 16 amino acids. V lost 5 bases and J 0 bases, leaving 14 bases between the germline ends. Looked up from germline, CDR1 is LGHNA and CDR2 is YSLEER.

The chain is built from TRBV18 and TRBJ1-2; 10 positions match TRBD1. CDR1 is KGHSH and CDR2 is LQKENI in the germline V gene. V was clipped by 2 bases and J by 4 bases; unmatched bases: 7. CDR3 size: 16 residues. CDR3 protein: CASSPKETGGPYGYTF. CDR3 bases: TGTGCCAGCTCACCAAAGGAGACAGGGGGCCCCTATGGCTACACCTTC. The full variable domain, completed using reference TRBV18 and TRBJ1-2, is NAGVMQNPRHLVRRRGQEARLRCSPMKGHSHVYWYRQLPEEGLKFMVYLQKENIIDESGMPKERFSAEFPKEGPSILRIQQVVRGDSAAYFCASSPKETGGPYGYTFGSGTRLTVV.